The 12 T cell receptor beta chains presented below share a single source sample, sequenced in a study of beta chain features in type 1 diabetes. Sequenced material consisted of expressed TCRB transcripts (all of the isolated RNA was reverse transcribed). The method was immunoSEQ multiplex PCR; TCRdb's version includes in-frame clones alone and lacks a portion of them. The sample consists of 250,000 to 350,000 clones, around 13% of them appearing once. Sequenced: central memory CD4+ T cells from blood. Receptor source: a man aged 30-40 years in good health.

In this sample, this clone turned up a few times. V is TRBV21-1 and J is TRBJ1-5; the DNA was not used to check the table's D call, TRBD1. TRBV21-1 is flagged as a pseudogene. This CDR3 contains 15 residues. CDR3 sequence reads: CASSRGPGQGTPQHF. The CDR3 DNA follows: TGTGCCAGCAGTCGGGGCCCTGGACAGGGAACCCCCCAGCATTTT.

The chain links TRBV7-9 to TRBJ1-1, with D perhaps TRBD1 (5 bases). Germline-derived CDR1 and CDR2 are SEHNR and FQNEAQ (reference sequence). Trimming removed 5 bases at V and 1 base at J, with 8 bases between. The CDR3 covers 13 residues. Here the CDR3 reads CASSIGTNTEAFF. For the CDR3, the DNA is TGTGCCAGCAGCATTGGGACGAACACTGAAGCTTTCTTT.

This clone was seen repeatedly, ten times or more. The DNA of the CDR3 is TGTGCCAGTAGTACCCTTGCGGGGGCCGGTGAGCAGTTCTTC. Its translation: CASSTLAGAGEQFF. The chain has TRBV19 and TRBJ2-1; perhaps TRBD2 as D (7 bases). The V end was cut by 4 bases, the J end by 9 bases, with 16 bases between. This CDR3 spans 14 amino acids. CDR1 is LNHDA, CDR2 SQIVND, per germline (reference sequence).

The sample holds a few counts of this clone. This may come from a read error, since a much larger clone is one base off. The chain employs TRBV7-6 and TRBJ1-1; unclear D gene. From germline, CDR1 is SGHVS and CDR2 FNYEAQ. V lost 1 base and J 1 base, leaving 4 bases between the germline ends. This CDR3 comprises 13 residues. DNA for the CDR3: TGTGCCAGCAGCTTAGACAGGAACACTGAAGCTTTCTTT. Translation gives CASSLDRNTEAFF.

The chain is built from TRBV5-1 and TRBJ2-7, with D hard to call. CDR1 is SGHRS and CDR2 is YFSETQ in the germline V gene. The CDR3 is 15 residues long. Trimming stripped 0 bases from V and 2 bases from J, with 12 bases between. The CDR3 coding sequence is TGCGCCAGCAGCTTGGAGTCGGACGGAGCCTACGAGCAGTACTTC. Its protein product is CASSLESDGAYEQYF. Using reference TRBV5-1 and TRBJ2-7 for the parts outside the CDR3, the full variable domain is KAGVTQTPRYLIKTRGQQVTLSCSPISGHRSVSWYQQTPGQGLQFLFEYFSETQRNKGNFPGRFSGRQFSNSRSEMNVSTLELGDSALYLCASSLESDGAYEQYFGPGTRLTVT.

This clone has a count of ten or more. J is TRBJ1-6 and V is TRBV28; a possible D gene is TRBD1 (5 bases). The V and J ends lost 6 bases and 7 bases respectively, with 16 bases between them. This CDR3 has 15 residues. The germline CDR1 and CDR2 sequences are MDHEN and SYDVKM. The CDR3 loop is CASSPPGLANSPLHF. The CDR3 DNA follows: TGTGCCAGCAGCCCCCCGGGGCTCGCAAATTCACCCCTCCACTTT. Looking up the rest from reference TRBV28 and TRBJ1-6 gives the full variable domain: DVKVTQSSRYLVKRTGEKVFLECVQDMDHENMFWYRQDPGLGLRLIYFSYDVKMKEKGDIPEGYSVSREKKERFSLILESASTNQTSMYLCASSPPGLANSPLHFGNGTRLTVT.

This clone came up a few times. J is TRBJ2-5 and V is TRBV7-2, with TRBD2 matching over 11 bases. The CDR3 runs 14 residues. Trimming took 1 base from V and 5 from J; bases not matched to a gene: 0. Germline values: CDR1 SGHTA, CDR2 FQGNSA. The CDR3 loop is CASSLGTSGETQYF. DNA for the CDR3: TGTGCCAGCAGCTTAGGGACTAGCGGGGAGACCCAGTACTTC.

This sequence joins TRBV4-1 and TRBJ1-2; no firm D call. CDR1 is MGHRA and CDR2 is YSYEKL in the germline V gene. The V and J ends lost 1 base and 3 bases respectively, with 12 bases between them. The CDR3 totals 15 residues. This chain's CDR3 is CASSQVSQRHYGYTF. The CDR3, as DNA: TGCGCCAGCAGCCAAGTATCCCAGAGACACTATGGCTACACCTTC.

This clone turned up a few times. V and J are TRBV4-2 and TRBJ2-5; D is undetermined. This CDR3 is 13 amino acids long. Trimming shortened V by 3 bases and J by 5 bases, and 10 bases separated the two germline ends. CDR1 and CDR2 (germline): LGHNA, YNFKEQ. The DNA of the CDR3 is TGTGCCAGCAGCCAGGTAGTGGGGGAGACCCAGTACTTC. Amino acid sequence: CASSQVVGETQYF.

This clone was observed a few times. The chain uses TRBV6-5 and TRBJ1-5, with D hard to call. The CDR3 runs 13 residues. The V gene lost 2 bases and the J gene lost 6 bases, with 8 bases spanning the gap. The germline gives CDR1 MNHEY, CDR2 SVGAGI. The CDR3 DNA is TGTGCCAGCAGTTACGAGGTGGTTCAGCCCCAGCATTTT. Translated: CASSYEVVQPQHF.

This clone has only a few counts. J is TRBJ1-2 and V is TRBV7-2; a weak D match, TRBD1 (5 bases). The germline gives CDR1 SGHTA, CDR2 FQGNSA. V gave up 6 bases and J gave up 3 bases, with 11 bases separating them. The CDR3 runs to 13 residues. The DNA of the CDR3 is TGTGCCAGCAGACAAACAGGATACTATGGCTACACCTTC. This encodes CASRQTGYYGYTF.

This clone was counted a few times. This chain joins TRBV2 and TRBJ2-1; D is possibly TRBD1 or TRBD2 (5 bases each). CDR3 length equals 14 residues. The ends were cut back, 7 bases at V and 6 bases at J, with 16 bases in the middle. Germline CDR1 and CDR2: SNHLY and FYNNEI. The CDR3 DNA sequence: TGTGCCAGCAAGACGGGACCGAGCCCCAATGAGCAGTTCTTC. Residues: CASKTGPSPNEQFF.